This TCR beta chain was sequenced for a study of blood T cells in healthy people across ages. Overall study findings and caveats: Naive T cell percentage by flow cytometry tracked strongly with beta diversity. With age, beta diversity per million T cells declined roughly linearly, significantly by approximately 40.

Sample-barcoded 5' priming and a J-beta primer mix drove a second PCR of about 7 to 12 cycles. TCRdb passed the 5' RACE reads through MiXCR, listing each CDR3 protein once. The sample holds under 750,000 distinct CDR3 sequences, around half seen once. This clonotype has just a few counts. The antigen is unknown. Caucasian, healthy and from Russia, the donors were aged between about 6 and 90. Trimming took 6 bases from V and 2 from J, leaving 4 bases between them. Germline CDR1 and CDR2: SNHLY and FYNNEI. CDR3 length: 11 amino acids. The sequenced material came from blood. The chain employs TRBV2 and TRBJ2-5; D uncertain. This clonotype was obtained from a man older than 75 in good health. CDR3 bases: TGTGCCAGCAGAAGACAAGAGACCCAGTACTTC. This codes for CASRRQETQYF.